These 9 T cell receptor beta chains were all obtained from the same sample, sequenced in a study of cytomegalovirus exposure and HLA in healthy donors. The PCR contained 60 Vbeta and 13 Jbeta primers. The method was immunoSEQ multiplex PCR; TCRdb's version includes in-frame clones alone and lacks a portion of them. The sample has about 25,000 clones; more than 70% are singletons. The sample comprised PBMCs. Receptors originate from a male donor in good health and CMV-seronegative.

This clone was observed a few times. The chain recombines TRBV13 with TRBJ2-1, with TRBD2 identical over 7 bases. CDR1 is PRHDT and CDR2 is FYEKMQ in the germline V gene (reference sequence). J gave up 4 bases and V 4 bases, and 7 bases lay outside the gene matches. CDR3 length: 15 amino acids. CDR3 coding DNA: TGTGCCAGCAGCTCCCGGACTAGACGATACAATGAGCAGTTCTTC. Amino acid sequence: CASSSRTRRYNEQFF.

This chain links TRBV27 with TRBJ1-4; no clear D gene. The CDR3 is made up of 15 amino acids. V shed 7 bases and J shed 5 bases, with 17 bases lying between them. Germline CDR1 MNHEY, CDR2 SMNVEV (reference sequence). The CDR3 bases are TGTGCCAGCACTTCGCGGGCCTCGGGGAATGAAAAACTGTTTTTT. Its protein product is CASTSRASGNEKLFF.

The chain is built from TRBV7-6 and TRBJ2-3; 10 nucleotides match TRBD2. Germline CDR1 is SGHVS and CDR2 is FNYEAQ. The V gene end was trimmed by 0 bases and the J gene end by 3 bases; junction bases not matched to a gene: 9. The CDR3 is 18 residues long. The CDR3 DNA is TGTGCCAGCAGCTTAGCGTTCCCTAGCGGGAGTGGGACAGATACGCAGTATTTT. Translation: CASSLAFPSGSGTDTQYF.

The V call is TRBV5-5, the J call TRBJ2-7, with 11 bases aligning to TRBD2. With V trimmed by 2 bases and J by 4 bases, 8 bases remained unmatched. The CDR3 sequence is 16 residues long. The germline V gene has CDR1 SGHKS and CDR2 YYEKEE (reference sequence). The CDR3 spells CASSLGGTSGLYEQYF. The CDR3 region has the DNA TGTGCCAGCAGCTTAGGAGGGACTAGCGGCCTTTACGAGCAGTACTTC. Full variable domain (rest looked up from reference TRBV5-5 and TRBJ2-7): DAGVTQSPTHLIKTRGQQVTLRCSPISGHKSVSWYQQVLGQGPQFIFQYYEKEERGRGNFPDRFSARQFPNYSSELNVNALLLGDSALYLCASSLGGTSGLYEQYFGPGTRLTVT.

In this sample, this clone turned up a few times. V and J are TRBV30 and TRBJ2-6, with a possible D match to TRBD2 (6 bases). The CDR3 extends over 13 amino acids. Trimming removed 0 bases from V and 10 bases from J, with 10 bases in between. The germline V gene encodes CDR1 GTSNPN and CDR2 SVGIG (reference sequence). The CDR3: CAWSVVGGNVLTF. The DNA of the CDR3 is TGTGCCTGGAGTGTAGTGGGGGGAAACGTCCTGACTTTC.

This chain links TRBV5-1 with TRBJ2-3; 9 bases line up with TRBD2. CDR3 length: 16 amino acids. In germline, CDR1 is SGHRS, CDR2 YFSETQ. V dropped 3 bases and J dropped 0; count of bases not matched to a gene: 5. CDR3 protein: CASSSLAGPSTDTQYF. For the CDR3, the DNA is TGCGCCAGCAGCTCTCTAGCGGGGCCCAGCACAGATACGCAGTATTTT.

Only one count was recorded for this clone. The V call is TRBV5-4, the J call TRBJ2-7; D possibly corresponds to TRBD2 (6 bases). The germline V gene encodes CDR1 SGHNT and CDR2 YYREEE (reference sequence). V dropped 4 bases and J dropped 3 bases, with 17 bases sitting between them. This CDR3 spans 15 amino acids. The CDR3 reads CASSLWDSANYEQYF. CDR3 sequence (DNA): TGTGCCAGCAGCCTTTGGGACTCGGCTAACTACGAGCAGTACTTC.

The chain has TRBV29-1 and TRBJ2-1; D might be TRBD2 (5 bases). This CDR3 is built from 15 residues. CDR1 and CDR2 from the germline V gene are SQVTM and ANQGSEA. V gave up 3 bases and J gave up 6 bases, with 18 bases separating them. The CDR3 is CSVERIRGPGNEQFF. The CDR3, as DNA: TGCAGCGTTGAGAGGATTCGCGGGCCGGGCAATGAGCAGTTCTTC.

The chain has TRBV11-3 and TRBJ2-2; 12 bases are a match to TRBD2. Germline V gene data show CDR1 as SGHNT and CDR2 as YENEEA. The CDR3 runs to 15 residues. After removal of 5 bases from V and 4 bases from J, the junction contained 2 bases not matched to a gene. The CDR3 reads CASSQTSGSTGELFF. CDR3 DNA sequence: TGTGCCAGCAGCCAGACTAGCGGGAGCACCGGGGAGCTGTTTTTT. The whole variable domain, remainder taken from reference TRBV11-3 and TRBJ2-2, is EAGVVQSPRYKIIEKKQPVAFWCNPISGHNTLYWYLQNLGQGPELLIRYENEEAVDDSQLPKDRFSAERLKGVDSTLKIQPAELGDSAVYLCASSQTSGSTGELFFGEGSRLTVL.